The sequence of this TCR beta chain was determined in a study of cytomegalovirus exposure and HLA in healthy donors. Study-wide points: TRBV6-2, TRBV6-3 and some other V segments were excluded as indistinguishable.

The PCR was carried out with 60 Vbeta primers and 13 Jbeta primers. TCRdb's table, derived via immunoSEQ multiplex PCR, lists solely in-frame clones and lacks some. The profile shows around 130,000 clones, 81% of them singletons. The germline V gene has CDR1 GTSNPN and CDR2 SVGIG (reference sequence). CDR3 length: 13 residues. The junction had 4 bases not matched to a gene; V was cut back by 5 bases and J by 6 bases. About this clone: No antigen is known for it.

The chain uses TRBV30 and TRBJ1-6, with 7 bases aligning to TRBD1. Sequencing used PBMCs. The sequence was obtained from a young man in good health and CMV-seronegative. CDR3 amino acids: CAWDRDRNSPLHF. The CDR3 nucleotides are TGTGCCTGGGACAGGGACCGTAATTCACCCCTCCACTTT.